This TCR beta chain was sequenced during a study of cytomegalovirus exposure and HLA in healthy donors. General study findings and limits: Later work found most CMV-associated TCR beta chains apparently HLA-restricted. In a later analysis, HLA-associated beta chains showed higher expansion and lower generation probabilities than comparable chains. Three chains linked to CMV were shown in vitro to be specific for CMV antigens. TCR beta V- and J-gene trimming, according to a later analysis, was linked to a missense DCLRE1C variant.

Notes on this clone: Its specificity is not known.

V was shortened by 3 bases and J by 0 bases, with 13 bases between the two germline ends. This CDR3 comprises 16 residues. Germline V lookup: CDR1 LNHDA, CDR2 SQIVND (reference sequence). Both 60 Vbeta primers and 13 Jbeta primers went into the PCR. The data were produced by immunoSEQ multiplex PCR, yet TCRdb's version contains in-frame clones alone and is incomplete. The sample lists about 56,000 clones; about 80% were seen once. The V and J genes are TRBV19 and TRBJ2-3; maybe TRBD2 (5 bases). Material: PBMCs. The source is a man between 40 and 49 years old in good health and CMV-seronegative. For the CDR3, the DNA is TGTGCCAGTAGTATGCGGCTAGCTCCGAGCACAGATACGCAGTATTTT. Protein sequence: CASSMRLAPSTDTQYF.